This entry lists 22 T cell receptor beta chains sequenced from one sample in a study of blood T cell repertoires in COVID-19. Method: immunoSEQ multiplex PCR; TCRdb's copy keeps in-frame clones and lacks some. The table includes approximately 220,000 clones, 80% to 90% detected once. Sequencing was done on a sample of PBMCs or T cells enriched from blood (not recorded which). These receptor sequences come from a woman between 18 and 29 years old in a cohort exposed to, infected with or recovered from COVID-19 (not recorded which).

The rearrangement joins TRBV7-3 to TRBJ1-2; D is uncertain. The germline V gene encodes CDR1 SGHTA and CDR2 FQGTGA. With 5 bases removed from V and 8 bases from J, the gap between germline ends came to 15 bases. There are 13 residues in the CDR3. CDR3 bases: TGTGCCAGCAGCCAAGAACCTAGTAGGGGCTACACCTTC. Its protein product is CASSQEPSRGYTF.

The V call is TRBV13, the J call TRBJ1-5; 10 nucleotides align to TRBD1. CDR1 PRHDT and CDR2 FYEKMQ come from the germline V gene (reference sequence). Germline trimming cut 4 bases from V and 2 bases from J; bases unmatched to any gene: 8. The CDR3 consists of 17 residues. The CDR3 DNA follows: TGTGCCAGCAGCTCGGGACAGGGGAACGATGGCAATCAGCCCCAGCATTTT. The encoded protein is CASSSGQGNDGNQPQHF.

This chain joins TRBV5-6 and TRBJ1-3; 8 bases match TRBD1. Germline assignment: CDR1 SGHDT and CDR2 YYEEEE. With V trimmed by 4 bases and J by 0 bases, 3 bases remained unmatched. CDR3 length equals 15 residues. The CDR3 DNA is TGTGCCAGCAGCCGAGGACAGGGCTCTGGAAACACCATATATTTT. As protein: CASSRGQGSGNTIYF.

The V gene is TRBV11-3, the J gene TRBJ1-2; TRBD1 aligns across 8 bases. The germline gives CDR1 SGHNT, CDR2 YENEEA. This CDR3 region has 14 residues. Trimming at V came to 2 bases and at J to 2 bases, leaving 1 base not matched to a gene. DNA for the CDR3: TGTGCCAGCAGCTTACGACAGGGGAACTATGGCTACACCTTC. Translated: CASSLRQGNYGYTF.

V and J are TRBV19 and TRBJ2-2; TRBD1 matches 7 bases. V dropped 3 bases and J dropped 1; count of bases not matched to a gene: 5. The CDR3 contains 16 residues. Germline loops: CDR1 LNHDA, CDR2 SQIVND (reference sequence). CDR3 amino acids: CASSMGWTGNTGELFF. The CDR3 DNA sequence: TGTGCCAGTAGTATGGGTTGGACAGGGAACACCGGGGAGCTGTTTTTT.

This chain uses TRBV5-5 with TRBJ1-2; TRBD1 might be the D (5 bases). The CDR3 totals 16 residues. Per the germline V gene, CDR1 is SGHKS and CDR2 is YYEKEE (reference sequence). V dropped 1 base and J dropped 3 bases, with 16 bases sitting between them. CDR3 sequence reads: CASSLWPGSGDYGYTF. The CDR3 DNA is TGTGCCAGCAGCTTGTGGCCCGGATCGGGGGACTATGGCTACACCTTC. Looking up the rest from reference TRBV5-5 and TRBJ1-2 gives the full variable domain: DAGVTQSPTHLIKTRGQQVTLRCSPISGHKSVSWYQQVLGQGPQFIFQYYEKEERGRGNFPDRFSARQFPNYSSELNVNALLLGDSALYLCASSLWPGSGDYGYTFGSGTRLTVV.

The chain joins TRBV2 to TRBJ2-1; TRBD2 matches 13 bases. Germline V gene lookup returns CDR1 SNHLY and CDR2 FYNNEI. This CDR3 has 16 amino acids. With V trimmed by 5 bases and J by 1 base, 2 bases remained unmatched. The CDR3 spells CASSRLAGGSYNEQFF. CDR3 nucleotides: TGTGCCAGCAGTCGACTAGCGGGAGGTTCCTACAATGAGCAGTTCTTC.

V gene TRBV24-1 combines with J gene TRBJ2-7, with D unresolved. This CDR3 region has 11 residues. The V gene's germline CDR1 is KGHDR and CDR2 SFDVKD. The V end was cut by 0 bases, the J end by 7 bases, with 3 bases between. The CDR3 loop is CATSDLQEQYF. In DNA form, the CDR3 reads TGTGCCACCAGTGATTTGCAGGAGCAGTACTTC.

The rearrangement uses TRBV7-8 and TRBJ1-1; D is uncertain. V was pared by 1 base and J by 1 base, with 13 bases between. CDR1 is SGHVS, CDR2 FQNEAQ, per germline. The CDR3 runs to 16 residues. CDR3 in amino acids: CASSLVEGWKNTEAFF. The CDR3, as DNA: TGTGCCAGCAGCTTAGTAGAGGGCTGGAAGAACACTGAAGCTTTCTTT.

The chain is built from TRBV4-1 and TRBJ1-3; a weak D match, TRBD1 (5 bases). The CDR3 has 14 amino acids. The V gene lost 4 bases and the J gene lost 6 bases, with 13 bases spanning the gap. The V gene's germline CDR1 is MGHRA and CDR2 YSYEKL. DNA for the CDR3: TGCGCCAGCAGCCCTCGGGGGGTGGAAAACACCATATATTTT. Translated: CASSPRGVENTIYF.

The V and J genes are TRBV4-2 and TRBJ1-6, with D perhaps TRBD1 (5 bases). This CDR3 comprises 16 residues. The V end lost 0 bases, the J end lost 6 bases, and 12 bases lay between the germline ends. CDR1 is LGHNA, CDR2 YNFKEQ, per germline. The CDR3 here is CASSQDRQGSNSPLHF. The CDR3 bases are TGTGCCAGCAGCCAAGATCGTCAGGGATCTAATTCACCCCTCCACTTT.

V and J are TRBV18 and TRBJ1-5, with TRBD1 identical over 10 bases. The germline CDR1 and CDR2 sequences are KGHSH and LQKENI. This CDR3 comprises 15 residues. Trimming at V came to 2 bases and at J to 11 bases, leaving 9 bases not matched to a gene. Written as DNA, the CDR3 is TGTGCCAGCTCACCAAGTAGACAGGGGGCTATTTCCCAGCATTTT. Amino acids: CASSPSRQGAISQHF. Together with reference TRBV18 and TRBJ1-5, the CDR3 gives the full variable domain: NAGVMQNPRHLVRRRGQEARLRCSPMKGHSHVYWYRQLPEEGLKFMVYLQKENIIDESGMPKERFSAEFPKEGPSILRIQQVVRGDSAAYFCASSPSRQGAISQHFGDGTRLSIL.

This chain joins TRBV19 and TRBJ1-2, with D unresolved. The CDR3 length is 15 residues. Germline V gene lookup returns CDR1 LNHDA and CDR2 SQIVND (reference sequence). V gave up 1 base and J gave up 5 bases, with 14 bases separating them. The CDR3 reads CASSIVVATRYGYTF. CDR3 DNA: TGTGCCAGTAGTATAGTCGTGGCAACGCGGTATGGCTACACCTTC. The whole variable domain, remainder taken from reference TRBV19 and TRBJ1-2, is DGGITQSPKYLFRKEGQNVTLSCEQNLNHDAMYWYRQDPGQGLRLIYYSQIVNDFQKGDIAEGYSVSREKKESFPLTVTSAQKNPTAFYLCASSIVVATRYGYTFGSGTRLTVV.

The J gene is TRBJ2-2, the V gene TRBV7-9; 7 bases are a match to TRBD1. Per the germline V gene, CDR1 is SEHNR and CDR2 is FQNEAQ (reference sequence). After removal of 7 bases from V and 1 base from J, the junction contained 3 bases not matched to a gene. The CDR3 is 14 amino acids. The CDR3 DNA sequence: TGTGCCAGCACCTGGACAGGGAACACCGGGGAGCTGTTTTTT. Its translation is CASTWTGNTGELFF.

The V and J genes are TRBV5-1 and TRBJ1-3; 8 bases align to TRBD1. Trimming at V came to 2 bases and at J to 4 bases, leaving 5 bases not matched to a gene. Germline CDR1 SGHRS, CDR2 YFSETQ. There are 15 residues in the CDR3. CDR3 coding DNA: TGCGCCAGCAGCTTTGACAGGGGATCCGGAAACACCATATATTTT. Its protein product is CASSFDRGSGNTIYF.

DNA of the CDR3: TGTGCCAGCAGCCAGCGGGCGGGGGCAAACACTGAAGCTTTCTTT. Its protein is CASSQRAGANTEAFF. The J gene is TRBJ1-1, the V gene TRBV4-2; maybe TRBD1 (6 bases). The CDR3 is made up of 15 amino acids. Germline CDR1 reads LGHNA; CDR2 reads YNFKEQ. Trimming removed 3 bases at V and 2 bases at J, with 13 bases between.

This clone has a single count. The chain recombines TRBV11-2 with TRBJ1-4; D is ambiguous. The V gene lost 5 bases and the J gene lost 8 bases, with 15 bases spanning the gap. The germline V gene encodes CDR1 SGHAT and CDR2 FQNNGV. This CDR3 spans 14 amino acids. As DNA, the CDR3 is TGTGCCAGCAGCCCCCAGGCTCTTGGCGAAAAACTGTTTTTT. Translation: CASSPQALGEKLFF.

This clone has a single count. The chain combines TRBV10-1 with TRBJ2-5; 9 bases are shared with TRBD2. This CDR3 has 16 amino acids. After removal of 3 bases from V and 0 bases from J, the junction contained 5 bases not matched to a gene. Germline values: CDR1 WNHNN, CDR2 SYGVQD (reference sequence). The CDR3 DNA is TGCGCCAGCAGTGACCCAGTAGCGGGGGACCAAGAGACCCAGTACTTC. As protein: CASSDPVAGDQETQYF.

The genes are TRBV21-1 and TRBJ1-5; the table names TRBD1, a call not compared with the DNA. TRBV21-1 is listed as a pseudogene. This CDR3 contains 16 residues. The CDR3 bases are TGTGCCAGCAGCATTCTACACAGGCCCAGCAATCAGCCCCAGCATTTT. This sequence encodes CASSILHRPSNQPQHF.

V usage is TRBV5-1 and J usage is TRBJ2-3, with 11 positions matching TRBD2. V dropped 4 bases and J dropped 3; count of bases not matched to a gene: 13. The CDR3 sequence is 18 residues long. Germline CDR1 reads SGHRS; CDR2 reads YFSETQ. CDR3 amino acids: CASSGQLAGVTRTDTQYF. CDR3 DNA: TGCGCCAGCAGCGGACAACTAGCGGGAGTTACGCGGACAGATACGCAGTATTTT. The whole variable domain, filled in from reference TRBV5-1 and TRBJ2-3, reads KAGVTQTPRYLIKTRGQQVTLSCSPISGHRSVSWYQQTPGQGLQFLFEYFSETQRNKGNFPGRFSGRQFSNSRSEMNVSTLELGDSALYLCASSGQLAGVTRTDTQYFGPGTRLTVL.

This rearrangement joins TRBV19 to TRBJ2-5; D might be TRBD1 (6 bases). The CDR3 loop spans 14 amino acids. Germline V CDR1 and CDR2: LNHDA, SQIVND (reference sequence). Trimming pared 5 bases from V and 2 bases from J, leaving 12 bases between. CDR3: CASSGRGWQETQYF. As DNA, the CDR3 is TGTGCCAGTAGTGGCAGGGGTTGGCAAGAGACCCAGTACTTC.

The chain joins TRBV5-1 to TRBJ1-2; 9 bases are a match to TRBD1. With V trimmed by 2 bases and J by 4 bases, 6 bases remained unmatched. This CDR3 contains 15 residues. CDR1 and CDR2 from the germline V gene are SGHRS and YFSETQ. This CDR3 is CASSFVGTGPYGYTF. CDR3 in DNA: TGCGCCAGCAGCTTCGTGGGGACAGGGCCCTATGGCTACACCTTC.